The T cell receptor (beta chain) under discussion was sequenced for a study of Ad26.COV2.S vaccination and SARS-CoV-2 variants. Turning to the study itself: Donor joined the COV1001 Ad26.COV2.S trial arm.

General study findings and limits: Placebo recipients showed lower spike-specific TCR breadth than vaccinees. Estimates derived from TCR breadth and depth analyses may have underestimated total T cell responses.

Germline V CDR1 and CDR2: LNHDA, SQIVND (reference sequence). The V end was cut by 1 base, the J end by 6 bases, with 13 bases between. The length of the CDR3 is 14 residues. A remark on this clone: Its specificity is not known.

Clones were read by immunoSEQ multiplex PCR, and TCRdb kept only the in-frame ones, dropping some. There are hundreds of thousands of clones in the sample; 88% occur only once, and 6.4% lies in the top ten. Noted treatment: about 20 received Ad26.COV2.S at low or high dose, single or two shots; roughly 5 received placebo; per-sample allocation not given. At day 63 after the first vaccine or placebo injection, samples were drawn. The source material was peripheral blood, sampled in a trial of Ad26.COV2.S vaccine versus placebo. The sequence was obtained from a person between 18 and 59 years old who received the Ad26.COV2.S COVID-19 vaccine or a placebo. This rearrangement joins TRBV19 to TRBJ2-7; D may be TRBD2 (7 bases). Written as DNA, the CDR3 is TGTGCCAGTAGTATAGGTCGGGGGGCGGGCGAGCAGTACTTC. Protein product: CASSIGRGAGEQYF.